These T cell receptor beta chains were read from a single sample in a study of robustness of blood B and T cell sequencing. TCRdb reprocessed the PCR reads via MiXCR and lists one record per CDR3 protein. The sample has approximately 1,200 distinct CDR3 sequences; around 71% are singletons. The source material was peripheral blood. These receptors were obtained from a human donor in good health. Each CDR3 is given with its conserved first and last residue. The order of the fields is J gene, D gene, clone size, V gene, CDR3 protein, CDR3 DNA. A D gene is named only where the DNA matches it firmly. A row's size may be missing; if present it is once, few, many or a size class.

TRBJ2-5	NA	few	TRBV2	CASSEMPGDGETQYF	TGTGCCAGCAGTGAAATGCCAGGGGATGGAGAGACCCAGTACTTC
TRBJ1-2	NA	NA	TRBV5-1	CASSLDSNYGYTF	TGCGCCAGCAGCTTGGACAGTAACTATGGCTACACCTTC
TRBJ2-2	NA	NA	TRBV5-1	CASSADHTGELFF	TGCGCCAGCAGCGCGGACCACACCGGGGAGCTGTTTTTT
TRBJ1-2	NA	NA	TRBV6-5	CASSYPHEGAPNYGYTF	TGTGCCAGCAGTTACCCGCATGAAGGGGCCCCTAACTATGGCTACACCTTC
TRBJ2-7	NA	NA	TRBV7-6	CASSFGAGDSYEQYF	TGTGCCAGCAGCTTCGGCGCAGGGGACTCCTACGAGCAGTACTTC
TRBJ2-7	TRBD1	NA	TRBV11-1	CASSRTGVNSYEQYF	TGTGCCAGCAGCCGTACAGGGGTCAACTCCTACGAGCAGTACTTC
TRBJ2-3	NA	few	TRBV15	CATSRDTPSSYTDTQYF	TGTGCCACCAGCAGGGACACCCCAAGCAGTTACACAGATACGCAGTATTTT
TRBJ2-1	TRBD1	NA	TRBV30	CAWRETGGTLYNEQFF	TGTGCCTGGAGGGAGACAGGGGGCACCCTCTACAATGAGCAGTTCTTC
TRBJ2-1	TRBD2	NA	TRBV5-1	CASSAGGSYNEQFF	TGCGCCAGCAGTGCGGGGGGGTCCTACAATGAGCAGTTCTTC
TRBJ1-6	TRBD1	NA	TRBV11-2	CASSLGQGSSPLHF	TGTGCCAGCAGCTTAGGACAGGGGTCTTCACCCCTCCACTTT
TRBJ2-1	TRBD1	few	TRBV29-1	CSVEDYTGDSYNEQFF	TGCAGCGTTGAGGATTATACAGGGGACTCCTACAATGAGCAGTTCTTC
TRBJ2-3	TRBD2	few	TRBV6-1	CASTPGLLAGDLTDTQYF	TGTGCCAGCACCCCGGGGCTACTAGCGGGGGATCTCACAGATACGCAGTATTTT
TRBJ2-2	TRBD1	NA	TRBV29-1	CSVEEQQGITGELFF	TGCAGCGTTGAAGAACAACAGGGGATCACCGGGGAGCTGTTTTTT
TRBJ2-1	NA	NA	TRBV5-1	CASSPPIDYNEQFF	TGCGCCAGCAGCCCCCCAATCGACTACAATGAGCAGTTCTTC
TRBJ2-1	NA	NA	TRBV30	CAWTANSRGTYNEQFF	TGTGCCTGGACCGCCAATTCTAGGGGGACCTACAATGAGCAGTTCTTC
TRBJ1-6	NA	NA	TRBV5-5	CASSLVGVVSSYNSPLHF	TGTGCCAGCAGCTTAGTCGGGGTCGTAAGCTCCTATAATTCACCCCTCCACTTT
TRBJ1-2	NA	few	TRBV29-1	CSVELYSSHGYTF	TGCAGCGTTGAATTATACAGCTCCCATGGCTACACCTTC
TRBJ2-3	NA	NA	TRBV12-3/TRBV12-4	CASSPRHGHTDTQYF	TGTGCCAGCAGTCCCCGGCATGGCCACACAGATACGCAGTATTTT
TRBJ2-3	NA	NA	TRBV3-1	CASSQELFHRDRRDTQYF	TGTGCCAGCAGCCAAGAGCTGTTTCACCGGGATCGACGGGATACGCAGTATTTT
TRBJ2-6	NA	NA	TRBV6-5	CASSQGGFALAGANVLTF	TGTGCCAGCTCTCAGGGGGGGTTCGCACTAGCGGGGGCCAACGTCCTGACTTTC
TRBJ1-1	NA	NA	TRBV10-3	CATNTGTTEAFF	TGTGCCACGAATACAGGGACCACTGAAGCTTTCTTT
TRBJ1-1	NA	NA	TRBV6-4	CASSDTAGLAFF	TGTGCCAGCAGTGACACGGCCGGGCTGGCTTTCTTT
TRBJ1-2	TRBD1	few	TRBV13	CASSNRDREYSYGYTF	TGTGCCAGCAGCAACCGGGACAGAGAATATTCCTATGGCTACACCTTC
TRBJ1-5	NA	NA	TRBV15	CATSRDGSRDQPQHF	TGTGCCACCAGCCGGGACGGTAGTAGAGATCAGCCCCAGCATTTT
TRBJ1-2	TRBD1	NA	TRBV13	CATPRTGNYGYTF	TGTGCCACCCCACGGACAGGGAACTATGGCTACACCTTC
TRBJ1-3	NA	few	TRBV29-1	CSVSSGSSGNTIYF	TGCAGCGTGTCGTCAGGGAGCTCTGGAAACACCATATATTTT
TRBJ1-2	NA	few	TRBV6-1	CASSRIYGYTF	TGTGCCAGCAGTCGCATATATGGCTACACCTTC
TRBJ2-3	NA	NA	TRBV29-1	CSVGRGASSTDTQYF	TGCAGCGTTGGCCGGGGGGCCTCTAGCACAGATACGCAGTATTTT
TRBJ1-5	NA	NA	TRBV12-3/TRBV12-4	CASSMGSNQPQHF	TGTGCCAGCAGCATGGGGAGCAATCAGCCCCAGCATTTT
TRBJ1-3	NA	NA	TRBV6-5	CASSYGPPSSGNTIYF	TGTGCCAGCAGTTACGGGCCCCCGAGCTCTGGAAACACCATATATTTT
TRBJ1-1	NA	NA	TRBV7-8	CASSFVRFFDQNTEAFF	TGTGCCAGCAGCTTCGTCCGATTTTTTGACCAGAACACTGAAGCTTTCTTT
TRBJ2-7	TRBD1	once	TRBV4-1	CASSHRQGAYEQYF	TGCGCCAGCAGCCACAGACAGGGCGCCTACGAGCAGTACTTC
TRBJ2-1	TRBD1	NA	TRBV5-1	CASSLQGQVEEQFF	TGCGCCAGCAGCCTCCAGGGACAGGTTGAAGAGCAGTTCTTC
TRBJ2-7	NA	NA	TRBV10-3	CAISQGSDEQYF	TGTGCCATCAGCCAGGGGAGTGACGAGCAGTACTTC
TRBJ2-7	NA	NA	TRBV12-3/TRBV12-4	CASSLGQSYEQYF	TGTGCCAGCAGTTTAGGGCAGTCCTACGAGCAGTACTTC
TRBJ2-3	TRBD2	NA	TRBV5-5	CASSAGTSHSDTQYF	TGTGCCAGCAGCGCCGGGACTAGCCATTCGGATACGCAGTATTTT
TRBJ2-4	NA	NA	TRBV5-6	CASSFSGVLNIQYF	TGTGCCAGCAGCTTTTCGGGGGTTCTAAACATTCAGTACTTC
TRBJ2-7	NA	NA	TRBV2	CASSDTYEQYF	TGTGCCAGCAGTGACACCTACGAGCAGTACTTC
TRBJ2-2	TRBD1	few	TRBV12-3/TRBV12-4	CASSRQAYPGTGETGELFF	TGTGCCAGCAGTCGACAGGCCTACCCCGGGACAGGGGAAACCGGGGAGCTGTTTTTT
TRBJ2-7	NA	NA	TRBV6-1	CASNDREQYF	TGTGCCAGCAATGACCGCGAGCAGTACTTC